What follows are 29 T cell receptor beta chains derived from one specimen sequenced in a study of blood T cell repertoires in COVID-19. Data came from immunoSEQ multiplex PCR; TCRdb stores just in-frame clones and leaves some out. The sample holds over 200,000 clones; around 87% are singletons and the top ten take 2% to 3%. The sequencing sample was made of peripheral blood. These receptors were collected from a woman between 45 and 60 years old with acute or convalescent COVID-19.

The V call is TRBV2, the J call TRBJ2-7; TRBD1 is a possible D gene (6 bases). V lost 5 bases and J 2 bases, leaving 16 bases between the germline ends. Germline loops: CDR1 SNHLY, CDR2 FYNNEI. The CDR3 spans 15 residues. CDR3 region: CASSNDRQGAYEQYF. As DNA, the CDR3 is TGTGCCAGCAGTAATGACAGGCAAGGAGCCTACGAGCAGTACTTC. The full variable domain, completed using reference TRBV2 and TRBJ2-7, is EPEVTQTPSHQVTQMGQEVILRCVPISNHLYFYWYRQILGQKVEFLVSFYNNEISEKSEIFDDQFSVERPDGSNFTLKIRSTKLEDSAMYFCASSNDRQGAYEQYFGPGTRLTVT.

The chain is built from TRBV5-4 and TRBJ1-3; maybe TRBD1 (5 bases). The germline CDR1 and CDR2 sequences are SGHNT and YYREEE (reference sequence). This CDR3 has 13 residues. Between the trimmed V and J ends, which lost 4 bases and 7 bases, there was a span of 12 bases. The CDR3 sequence: CASSRGVDNTIYF. The CDR3 nucleotides are TGTGCCAGCAGCCGGGGGGTAGATAACACCATATATTTT.

The chain joins TRBV24-1 to TRBJ2-3, with 9 bases matching TRBD1. This CDR3 is built from 15 residues. Trimming cost V 3 bases and J 4 bases; bases outside gene matches: 4. Germline V gene lookup returns CDR1 KGHDR and CDR2 SFDVKD. This chain's CDR3 is CATSDPGQGADTQYF. In DNA, the CDR3 is TGTGCCACCAGTGATCCGGGACAGGGCGCAGATACGCAGTATTTT.

V gene TRBV24-1 combines with J gene TRBJ2-1; 8 nucleotides agree with TRBD1. From germline, CDR1 is KGHDR and CDR2 SFDVKD. CDR3 length equals 16 residues. The junction had 10 bases not matched to a gene; V was cut back by 3 bases and J by 7 bases. CDR3: CATSDTRTGPRNEQFF. In DNA, the CDR3 is TGTGCCACCAGTGATACCAGGACAGGGCCGAGGAATGAGCAGTTCTTC.

The rearrangement uses TRBV5-1 and TRBJ2-3; 7 nucleotides line up with TRBD2. J was trimmed by 4 bases and V by 6 bases; bases with no gene match: 14. The length of the CDR3 is 16 residues. Per the germline V gene, CDR1 is SGHRS and CDR2 is YFSETQ. The chain's CDR3 is CASTFEGGGSADTQYF. CDR3 in DNA: TGCGCCAGCACCTTTGAGGGAGGCGGGAGTGCAGATACGCAGTATTTT.

This CDR3 is CASRLAGSDTQYF. The CDR3 coding sequence is TGTGCCAGCAGACTAGCGGGATCAGATACGCAGTATTTT. The chain is built from TRBV7-9 and TRBJ2-3, with 10 positions matching TRBD2. Per the germline V gene, CDR1 is SEHNR and CDR2 is FQNEAQ (reference sequence). The CDR3 length is 13 residues. Trimming took 6 bases from V and 4 from J; bases not matched to a gene: 1.

The chain has TRBV7-9 and TRBJ2-5, with 8 bases that match TRBD1. Germline trimming cut 5 bases from V and 4 bases from J; bases unmatched to any gene: 3. From germline, CDR1 is SEHNR and CDR2 FQNEAQ (reference sequence). The CDR3 covers 13 residues. CDR3 nucleotide sequence: TGTGCCAGCAGCGACAGGGGCGGAGAGACCCAGTACTTC. The encoded protein is CASSDRGGETQYF.

The chain has TRBV9 and TRBJ2-2; TRBD2 might be the D (5 bases). V was clipped by 7 bases and J by 3 bases, with 16 bases between them. Germline values: CDR1 SGDLS, CDR2 YYNGEE. The CDR3 totals 15 residues. The CDR3 DNA sequence: TGTGCCAGCCAAAACCCGAGGGCGTACACCGGGGAGCTGTTTTTT. It is translated as CASQNPRAYTGELFF.

The chain carries TRBV7-2 and TRBJ2-2; D remains ambiguous. The CDR3 covers 15 residues. The germline gives CDR1 SGHTA, CDR2 FQGNSA. V lost 5 bases and J 5 bases, leaving 15 bases between the germline ends. The CDR3 sequence: CASSQIYSLTGELFF. Written as DNA, the CDR3 is TGTGCCAGCAGCCAAATCTATAGCTTGACCGGGGAGCTGTTTTTT.

This chain uses TRBV25-1 with TRBJ2-3; 7 positions match TRBD2. The CDR3 contains 15 residues. V was clipped by 3 bases and J by 3 bases; unmatched bases: 6. Germline CDR1 and CDR2: MGHDK and SYGVNS. The DNA for the CDR3 is TGTGCCAGCAGTGATCTGGGGGGAGGGACAGATACGCAGTATTTT. Its translation is CASSDLGGGTDTQYF.

This sequence joins TRBV3-1 (or the pseudogene TRBV3-2) and TRBJ1-3, with D uncertain. Looked up from germline, CDR1 is LGHDT and CDR2 is YNNKEL (reference sequence). The V and J ends lost 4 bases and 0 bases respectively, with 25 bases between them. This CDR3 is 20 amino acids long. The CDR3 protein is CASSPKYLGGGGFSGNTIYF. The CDR3, as DNA: TGTGCCAGCAGCCCGAAGTATCTAGGCGGCGGCGGTTTCTCTGGAAACACCATATATTTT.

The V gene is TRBV6-2 or TRBV6-3, the J gene TRBJ1-4, with D unclear. The V end was cut by 4 bases, the J end by 8 bases, with 8 bases between. Per germline, CDR1 MNHEY and CDR2 SVGEGT. CDR3 size: 12 residues. CDR3 in DNA: TGTGCCAGCAGTTTTACAGTCGAAAAACTGTTTTTT. This gives the protein CASSFTVEKLFF.

The rearrangement uses TRBV13 and TRBJ1-3; TRBD1 matches at 9 bases. Germline CDR1 and CDR2: PRHDT and FYEKMQ (reference sequence). The CDR3 is made up of 18 amino acids. V was pared by 2 bases and J by 3 bases, with 11 bases of the junction left unmatched. The CDR3 reads CASSLSLGQGVRGNTIYF. The CDR3 coding sequence is TGTGCCAGCAGCTTATCTCTGGGACAGGGTGTGCGTGGAAACACCATATATTTT.

The chain links TRBV7-8 to TRBJ2-3; TRBD2 aligns across 7 bases. With V trimmed by 8 bases and J by 0 bases, 20 bases remained unmatched. Germline values: CDR1 SGHVS, CDR2 FQNEAQ. The CDR3 contains 19 residues. The CDR3 sequence is CASGGNRLAAILSTDTQYF. The CDR3 nucleotides are TGTGCCAGCGGGGGGAATAGGCTAGCGGCTATACTTAGCACAGATACGCAGTATTTT.

The chain has TRBV5-6 and TRBJ1-2; TRBD1 is a possible D gene (6 bases). Germline CDR1 and CDR2: SGHDT and YYEEEE. The CDR3 totals 15 residues. V lost 2 bases to trimming and J lost 4 bases, with 15 bases between them. CDR3 nucleotides: TGTGCCAGCAGCTTAGGGGTGACAGGTGCCTATGGCTACACCTTC. Translated, it gives CASSLGVTGAYGYTF. The full variable domain, in which reference TRBV5-6 and TRBJ1-2 provide the parts outside the CDR3, is DAGVTQSPTHLIKTRGQQVTLRCSPKSGHDTVSWYQQALGQGPQFIFQYYEEEERQRGNFPDRFSGHQFPNYSSELNVNALLLGDSALYLCASSLGVTGAYGYTFGSGTRLTVV.

In DNA form, the CDR3 reads TGTGCCAGCAGTTTTGACAGGGGGTATGGCTACACCTTC. It is translated as CASSFDRGYGYTF. The chain combines TRBV28 with TRBJ1-2, with 9 bases matching TRBD1. Trimming at V came to 3 bases and at J to 5 bases, leaving 1 base not matched to a gene. CDR1 and CDR2 (germline): MDHEN, SYDVKM. The CDR3 runs to 13 residues.

This chain connects TRBV2 to TRBJ1-5; 9 nucleotides match TRBD1. CDR1 SNHLY and CDR2 FYNNEI come from the germline V gene. This CDR3 region has 15 residues. The junction had 3 bases not matched to a gene; V was cut back by 5 bases and J by 1 base. As DNA, the CDR3 is TGTGCCAGCAGTCAACAGGGGGCGAGCAATCAGCCCCAGCATTTT. Translating gives CASSQQGASNQPQHF.

The chain recombines TRBV28 with TRBJ1-2; 7 bases map to TRBD1. CDR1 MDHEN and CDR2 SYDVKM come from the germline V gene. The CDR3 sequence is 15 residues long. Trimming at V came to 6 bases and at J to 6 bases, leaving 13 bases not matched to a gene. The CDR3 sequence: CASRPPLRGQDGYTF. For the CDR3, the DNA is TGTGCCAGCAGACCTCCCCTGAGGGGGCAAGATGGCTACACCTTC.

The chain couples TRBV28 to TRBJ2-5; possibly TRBD2 for D (6 bases). V lost 1 base and J lost 1, with 13 bases in between. This CDR3 contains 16 residues. CDR1 is MDHEN and CDR2 is SYDVKM in the germline V gene. CDR3 amino acids: CASSLSGGSTQETQYF. CDR3 coding DNA: TGTGCCAGCAGTTTATCCGGGGGATCTACCCAAGAGACCCAGTACTTC. Combining the CDR3 with reference TRBV28 and TRBJ2-5 gives the whole variable domain DVKVTQSSRYLVKRTGEKVFLECVQDMDHENMFWYRQDPGLGLRLIYFSYDVKMKEKGDIPEGYSVSREKKERFSLILESASTNQTSMYLCASSLSGGSTQETQYFGPGTRLLVL.

About this clone: Compared with germline, one end of the junction differs, possibly owing to a read error. J is TRBJ1-2 and V is TRBV18, with 8 bases aligning to TRBD1. Germline V gene sequence: CDR1 KGHSH, CDR2 LQKENI. The CDR3 is 13 amino acids. The chain's CDR3 is CASTTDRERPPIF. For the CDR3, the DNA is TGTGCCAGCACGACGGACAGGGAGCGGCCACCGATCTTC. Combining the CDR3 with reference TRBV18 and TRBJ1-2 gives the whole variable domain NAGVMQNPRHLVRRRGQEARLRCSPMKGHSHVYWYRQLPEEGLKFMVYLQKENIIDESGMPKERFSAEFPKEGPSILRIQQVVRGDSAAYFCASTTDRERPPIFGSGTRLTVV.

The sample holds a few counts of this clone. The chain joins TRBV4-1 to TRBJ2-7; 9 bases align to TRBD1. This CDR3 has 14 amino acids. Germline CDR1 reads MGHRA; CDR2 reads YSYEKL. Trimming at V came to 1 base and at J to 2 bases, leaving 0 bases not matched to a gene. The CDR3 region is CASSQGQGAYEQYF. Written as DNA, the CDR3 is TGCGCCAGCAGCCAAGGACAGGGGGCCTACGAGCAGTACTTC.

The V and J genes are TRBV7-2 and TRBJ2-3, with 10 bases that match TRBD2. The germline V gene encodes CDR1 SGHTA and CDR2 FQGNSA. There are 15 residues in the CDR3. Trimming cost V 3 bases and J 3 bases; bases outside gene matches: 3. The CDR3 spells CASSFASGRTDTQYF. The DNA for the CDR3 is TGTGCCAGCAGCTTTGCTAGCGGGAGAACAGATACGCAGTATTTT.

The chain couples TRBV6-1 to TRBJ1-4; the D is unclear. Germline V lookup: CDR1 MNHNS, CDR2 SASEGT. This CDR3 has 15 amino acids. V lost 3 bases to trimming and J lost 6 bases, with 14 bases between them. CDR3 sequence: CASSDLQSPYEKLFF. CDR3 coding DNA: TGTGCCAGCAGTGACCTACAGTCTCCCTATGAAAAACTGTTTTTT.

The V and J genes are TRBV14 and TRBJ1-1; no firm D call. CDR1 and CDR2 from the germline V gene are SGHDN and FVKESK. CDR3 length: 13 amino acids. With 6 bases removed from V and 5 bases from J, the gap between germline ends came to 13 bases. The CDR3, as DNA: TGTGCCAGCAGTAGAATTGGAGGGACTGAAGCTTTCTTT. Its translation is CASSRIGGTEAFF.

This clone was recorded once. The chain couples TRBV19 to TRBJ1-2; D gene unclear. Germline CDR1 is LNHDA and CDR2 is SQIVND (reference sequence). The CDR3 is 14 amino acids. V dropped 1 base and J dropped 4 bases, with 10 bases sitting between them. For the CDR3, the DNA is TGTGCCAGTAGTATAGTGGGGAGGCGCTATGGCTACACCTTC. Amino acid sequence: CASSIVGRRYGYTF.

The chain carries TRBV7-2 and TRBJ1-3, with D tentatively TRBD1 (6 bases). Germline V lookup: CDR1 SGHTA, CDR2 FQGNSA. The CDR3 contains 15 residues. The V end was cut by 0 bases, the J end by 4 bases, with 10 bases between. The CDR3 sequence: CASSLAPGTGNTIYF. CDR3 sequence (DNA): TGTGCCAGCAGCTTAGCTCCGGGGACAGGAAACACCATATATTTT.

The J gene is TRBJ2-1, the V gene TRBV29-1; TRBD2 matches 11 bases. CDR1 is SQVTM and CDR2 is ANQGSEA in the germline V gene. After removal of 3 bases from V and 15 bases from J, the junction contained 13 bases not matched to a gene. This CDR3 is built from 14 residues. The CDR3 reads CSVDGLAGGGSPFF. The CDR3, as DNA: TGCAGCGTTGATGGGCTAGCGGGAGGAGGGTCCCCGTTCTTC.

Only a few counts were recorded for this clone. The chain has TRBV7-2 and TRBJ2-7; TRBD2 is a possible D gene (6 bases). The CDR3 length is 14 residues. Germline lookup yields CDR1 SGHTA and CDR2 FQGNSA. Trimming stripped 0 bases from V and 4 bases from J, with 10 bases between. The CDR3 loop reads CASSLAGLRYEQYF. The CDR3 DNA follows: TGTGCCAGCAGCTTAGCGGGACTCAGATACGAGCAGTACTTC.

J is TRBJ2-7 and V is TRBV20-1, with 10 bases fitting TRBD2. Looked up from germline, CDR1 is DFQATT and CDR2 is SNEGSKA (reference sequence). V gave up 3 bases and J gave up 0 bases; unmatched junction bases: 5. The CDR3 has 15 residues. CDR3 in DNA: TGCAGTGCTAGTTCAGCTAGCGGGGGCTCCTACGAGCAGTACTTC. Translation gives CSASSASGGSYEQYF.